Sequencing of this T cell receptor (beta chain) was carried out in a study of blood T cells in healthy people across ages. The CDR3 extends over 14 amino acids. Per the germline V gene, CDR1 is SGHTA and CDR2 is FQGNSA. V lost 3 bases and J lost 7, with 13 bases in between. The authors ran a second PCR of 7 to 11 cycles using a sample-barcoded 5' primer and a J-beta primer mix. MiXCR, run by TCRdb on the 5' RACE reads, gives a single entry per CDR3 protein. The data show more than 600,000 distinct CDR3 sequences, roughly 25% seen once. This same sample was also part of a study on T cells of mothers and their children. That work contributes: Whatever RNA was extracted went entirely into cDNA synthesis, at roughly 1.5 ug per 15 ul. Mother-child pairs who were related displayed a slightly higher overlap than unrelated pairs, a difference that was non-significant.

The chain uses TRBV7-2 and TRBJ1-5, with D perhaps matching TRBD1 (6 bases). Sequences were obtained from blood. This clonotype was obtained from a boy aged 5-17 years in good health. CDR3 residues: CASSFYRVGQPQHF. CDR3 nucleotide sequence: TGTGCCAGCAGCTTTTACAGGGTAGGCCAGCCCCAGCATTTT.